This T cell receptor (beta chain) was profiled in a study of blood T cells in healthy people across ages. Russia was home to the donors, healthy Caucasian individuals aged about 6 to 90. Trimming shortened V by 7 bases and J by 6 bases, and 19 bases separated the two germline ends. Germline-derived CDR1 and CDR2 are SGHRS and YFSETQ. The CDR3 is 14 residues long. Then a second PCR, running roughly 7 to 11 cycles, was carried out with a sample-barcoded 5' primer and a J-beta primer mix. Each cDNA molecule, via a template-switch adaptor with 12 random nucleotides, was tagged. TCRdb reprocessed the 5' RACE reads with MiXCR, giving one entry per CDR3 protein. The sample contains over 950,000 distinct CDR3 sequences, around two fifths of which appear only once.

The receptor comes from a man younger than 35 in good health. The chain recombines TRBV5-1 with TRBJ1-2; weak D call: TRBD1 (5 bases). The sample was blood. CDR3 residues: CASSLSSGEDGYTF. In DNA, the CDR3 is TGCGCCAGCTCTCTCTCCTCGGGGGAGGATGGCTACACCTTC.